Listed here are 25 T cell receptor beta chains from one sample, sequenced in a study of blood T cell repertoires in COVID-19. Clones were sequenced by immunoSEQ multiplex PCR, and TCRdb holds only the in-frame ones, with some missing. Found here are some 120,000 clones, around nine tenths of them singletons; the top ten hold 0.7% to 0.9%. Sequenced sample: peripheral blood. Source of these receptors: a woman in her fifties or sixties with active or convalescent COVID-19.

The chain combines TRBV5-1 with TRBJ2-5; TRBD1 might be the D (5 bases). The CDR3 length is 13 residues. The V and J ends lost 4 bases and 5 bases respectively, with 12 bases between them. Germline CDR1 SGHRS, CDR2 YFSETQ. The CDR3 here is CASSLRVGETQYF. CDR3 nucleotides: TGCGCCAGCAGCCTCAGGGTTGGGGAGACCCAGTACTTC.

The V call is TRBV5-5, the J call TRBJ1-2; TRBD1 matches 9 bases. J was trimmed by 4 bases and V by 0 bases; bases with no gene match: 7. CDR1 is SGHKS and CDR2 is YYEKEE in the germline V gene (reference sequence). The CDR3 is 16 amino acids. Here the CDR3 DNA reads TGTGCCAGCAGCTTGGGGGGACAGGGAACCCGCTATGGCTACACCTTC. It is translated as CASSLGGQGTRYGYTF.

This sequence joins TRBV6-2 or TRBV6-3 and TRBJ1-1; the D gene is possibly TRBD1 (6 bases). Germline loops: CDR1 MNHEY, CDR2 SVGEGT. The length of the CDR3 is 12 residues. Trimming cost V 0 bases and J 11 bases, with 10 bases left between them. The CDR3 is CASSYSTGAAFF. The CDR3 DNA sequence: TGTGCCAGCAGTTACTCGACAGGAGCCGCTTTCTTT.

The chain carries TRBV3-1 (or the pseudogene TRBV3-2) and TRBJ1-3; D possibly corresponds to TRBD1 (6 bases). The length of the CDR3 is 17 residues. Germline V gene data show CDR1 as LGHDT and CDR2 as YNNKEL (reference sequence). Trimming took 1 base from V and 0 from J, leaving 13 bases between them. DNA of the CDR3: TGTGCCAGCAGCCAAGTGATCCGGACAGACTCTGGAAACACCATATATTTT. Translation: CASSQVIRTDSGNTIYF.

This sequence joins TRBV19 and TRBJ2-5; weak D call: TRBD2 (6 bases). Germline CDR1 is LNHDA and CDR2 is SQIVND (reference sequence). V was shortened by 5 bases and J by 5 bases, with 18 bases between the two germline ends. CDR3 length: 15 amino acids. CDR3 sequence (DNA): TGTGCCAGTAGTTCCTTCGCGGGGATGATGGAGACCCAGTACTTC. Protein: CASSSFAGMMETQYF.

V is TRBV28 and J is TRBJ2-1; weak D call: TRBD2 (6 bases). CDR1 MDHEN and CDR2 SYDVKM come from the germline V gene. Trimming took off 5 bases at V and 4 bases at J, with 9 bases between the two ends. The CDR3 is 13 amino acids. The DNA for the CDR3 is TGTGCCAGCAGTCTCGCGGGGTACAATGAGCAGTTCTTC. Amino acids: CASSLAGYNEQFF. The full variable domain, with the rest looked up from reference TRBV28 and TRBJ2-1, is DVKVTQSSRYLVKRTGEKVFLECVQDMDHENMFWYRQDPGLGLRLIYFSYDVKMKEKGDIPEGYSVSREKKERFSLILESASTNQTSMYLCASSLAGYNEQFFGPGTRLTVL.

The chain couples TRBV11-1 to TRBJ2-7, with D possibly being TRBD2 (6 bases). Germline-derived CDR1 and CDR2 are SGHAT and FQDESV (reference sequence). This CDR3 has 13 residues. The V gene lost 5 bases and the J gene lost 3 bases, with 11 bases spanning the gap. CDR3 region: CASSVASDYEQYF. CDR3 coding DNA: TGTGCCAGCAGCGTGGCTAGCGACTACGAGCAGTACTTC.

V and J are TRBV29-1 and TRBJ2-1; TRBD1 matches at 12 bases. The V segment lost 8 bases and the J segment 1 base; nucleotides outside the gene matches: 9. The CDR3 loop spans 16 amino acids. The germline V gene encodes CDR1 SQVTM and CDR2 ANQGSEA. The CDR3 DNA reads as TGCAGCTACCGGGACAGGGGGCCGGTGTCCTACAATGAGCAGTTCTTC. Amino acids: CSYRDRGPVSYNEQFF.

CDR3 region: CASSQTQLNTEAFF. Written as DNA, the CDR3 is TGTGCCAGCAGCCAAACACAGCTGAACACTGAAGCTTTCTTT. V and J are TRBV4-2 and TRBJ1-1; no firm D call. Trimming stripped 2 bases from V and 0 bases from J, with 7 bases between. CDR1 is LGHNA, CDR2 YNFKEQ, per germline. This CDR3 spans 14 amino acids.

The V gene is TRBV19, the J gene TRBJ1-4; D is unclear. The CDR3 extends over 16 amino acids. The V gene lost 3 bases and the J gene lost 4 bases, with 15 bases spanning the gap. CDR1 is LNHDA, CDR2 SQIVND, per germline (reference sequence). CDR3 coding DNA: TGTGCCAGTAGTATCCTAGGAGCGGGCCTTAATGAAAAACTGTTTTTT. Residues: CASSILGAGLNEKLFF.

The chain joins TRBV27 to TRBJ2-7, with D tentatively TRBD2 (10 bases). The CDR3 contains 18 residues. Looked up from germline, CDR1 is MNHEY and CDR2 is SMNVEV (reference sequence). V dropped 7 bases and J dropped 3 bases, with 28 bases sitting between them. CDR3 sequence: CASNSDRGSLAGVYEQYF. The CDR3 region has the DNA TGTGCCAGCAATTCGGACAGGGGCTCCCTAGCGGGAGTCTACGAGCAGTACTTC.

This clone was observed once. The rearrangement uses TRBV27 and TRBJ2-4; 8 nucleotides align to TRBD2. The CDR3 runs to 17 residues. J gave up 6 bases and V 1 base, and 11 bases lay outside the gene matches. CDR1 is MNHEY and CDR2 is SMNVEV in the germline V gene (reference sequence). CDR3 sequence: CASSLFPEREIANIQYF. The CDR3 nucleotides read TGTGCCAGCAGTTTATTTCCAGAGCGGGAGATTGCAAACATTCAGTACTTC.

This chain links TRBV7-9 with TRBJ2-2; TRBD2 matches 10 bases. The ends lost 4 bases at V and 6 bases at J; junction bases unmatched: 14. The length of the CDR3 is 18 residues. The germline gives CDR1 SEHNR, CDR2 FQNEAQ (reference sequence). The DNA for the CDR3 is TGTGCCAGCAGCTCAACCCTCAGCGGGAGGGAAACGGCCGGGGAGCTGTTTTTT. It is translated as CASSSTLSGRETAGELFF.

This clone was picked up a small number of times. The chain links TRBV28 to TRBJ1-5; perhaps TRBD1 as D (6 bases). CDR3 length: 15 amino acids. V dropped 5 bases and J dropped 8 bases, with 19 bases sitting between them. CDR1 and CDR2 from the germline V gene are MDHEN and SYDVKM. CDR3 in DNA: TGTGCCAGCAGTCCAATAGACAGGCTGGTGAAGCCCCAGCATTTT. Protein product: CASSPIDRLVKPQHF.

The rearrangement links TRBV7-9 to TRBJ2-1, with TRBD2 identical over 8 bases. The germline gives CDR1 SEHNR, CDR2 FQNEAQ (reference sequence). J lost 9 bases, V lost 4 bases, and 11 bases had no gene match. The CDR3 runs 15 residues. CDR3 in amino acids: CASSSPGLGKSEQFF. CDR3 coding DNA: TGTGCCAGCAGCTCGCCGGGACTAGGTAAAAGTGAGCAGTTCTTC.

This clone was found once. This chain links TRBV27 with TRBJ2-7; 9 bases match TRBD2. The germline V gene encodes CDR1 MNHEY and CDR2 SMNVEV (reference sequence). This CDR3 has 15 amino acids. J gave up 2 bases and V 7 bases, and 9 bases lay outside the gene matches. CDR3 sequence reads: CASTLLAGATYEQYF. DNA for the CDR3: TGTGCCAGCACCCTACTAGCGGGCGCTACCTACGAGCAGTACTTC.

The rearrangement links TRBV7-2 to TRBJ1-5; 8 bases are shared with TRBD1. This CDR3 comprises 13 residues. J lost 9 bases, V lost 3 bases, and 4 bases had no gene match. Germline-derived CDR1 and CDR2 are SGHTA and FQGNSA. CDR3 residues: CASSLTGASPQHF. The CDR3 DNA is TGTGCCAGCAGCTTGACAGGGGCCTCGCCCCAGCATTTT.

The CDR3 protein is CASSRDRNYEQYF. In DNA, the CDR3 is TGCGCCAGCAGTCGGGACAGAAACTACGAGCAGTACTTC. V usage is TRBV5-1 and J usage is TRBJ2-7; 7 bases align to TRBD1. V was pared by 5 bases and J by 3 bases, with 5 bases of the junction left unmatched. The CDR3 totals 13 residues. The germline gives CDR1 SGHRS, CDR2 YFSETQ.

The gene calls are TRBV28 and TRBJ2-5; tentative D call: TRBD1 (8 bases). V was pared by 5 bases and J by 4 bases, with 14 bases between. There are 14 residues in the CDR3. The germline V gene encodes CDR1 MDHEN and CDR2 SYDVKM. The CDR3 bases are TGTGCCAGCAGTAGGACAGGGAGGGGAGAGACCCAGTACTTC. Translated, it gives CASSRTGRGETQYF.

In this sample, this clone turned up once. The J gene is TRBJ2-3, the V gene TRBV6-5, with 7 bases fitting TRBD1. CDR1 and CDR2 from the germline V gene are MNHEY and SVGAGI. This CDR3 has 15 residues. Unmatched junction bases numbered 9, after V lost 5 bases and J lost 4 bases. The CDR3 DNA follows: TGTGCCAGCAGTCGAAGGGGGCAGGCATCAGATACGCAGTATTTT. Its translation: CASSRRGQASDTQYF.

The rearrangement joins TRBV28 to TRBJ1-1, with a tentative D call TRBD1 (5 bases). CDR1 is MDHEN, CDR2 SYDVKM, per germline. V lost 7 bases and J 1 base, leaving 13 bases between the germline ends. This CDR3 region has 14 residues. The DNA of the CDR3 is TGTGCCAGCAACCCTTCAGGGTCGAACACTGAAGCTTTCTTT. Protein product: CASNPSGSNTEAFF.

The chain has TRBV24-1 and TRBJ2-2; D unresolved. CDR3 size: 14 residues. Trimming pared 5 bases from V and 7 bases from J, leaving 13 bases between. Germline V lookup: CDR1 KGHDR, CDR2 SFDVKD. The CDR3 DNA reads TGTGCCACCAGTGGCCCCCTAGAAGTCGGGGAGCTGTTTTTT. This encodes CATSGPLEVGELFF.

The V gene is TRBV7-3, the J gene TRBJ2-3; D perhaps matches TRBD1 (6 bases). Germline V CDR1 and CDR2: SGHTA, FQGTGA. This CDR3 comprises 16 residues. Trimming removed 4 bases at V and 6 bases at J, with 20 bases between. CDR3 sequence: CASSSRTAGLKDTQYF. For the CDR3, the DNA is TGTGCCAGCAGCTCTAGGACAGCCGGCCTGAAGGATACGCAGTATTTT.

The gene calls are TRBV11-2 and TRBJ1-4, with 8 nucleotides matching TRBD1. CDR1 is SGHAT, CDR2 FQNNGV, per germline. Germline trimming cut 5 bases from V and 2 bases from J; bases unmatched to any gene: 7. CDR3 size: 16 residues. The CDR3 sequence: CASSPGQGWTNEKLFF. Here the CDR3 DNA reads TGTGCCAGCAGCCCCGGACAGGGTTGGACTAATGAAAAACTGTTTTTT.

The gene calls are TRBV28 and TRBJ2-3, with 15 nucleotides matching TRBD2. The CDR3 runs to 15 residues. CDR1 is MDHEN and CDR2 is SYDVKM in the germline V gene. The V and J ends lost 4 bases and 4 bases, in that order; junction bases with no gene match: 0. The chain's CDR3 is CASSWTSGRADTQYF. DNA for the CDR3: TGTGCCAGCAGTTGGACTAGCGGGAGGGCAGATACGCAGTATTTT.